This TCR beta chain derives from a study of human T cells and chemical hapten exposure (dated by TCRdb to the early 2020s). Concerning the study at large: For sensitization, 2% DPC in acetone was applied to a roughly 2 cm by roughly 2 cm area of upper inner arm skin. The libraries were sequenced as a pool, and the TCR yield per sample differed mostly because of small variations in library volumes within the pool. Blood samples were taken from patients before sensitization (week 0) and then at 2, 6 and about 24 weeks after DPC sensitization. Patch testing was done on the upper back using Finn chambers containing 0.01% DPC, and results were scored after 6 days according to International Contact Dermatitis Research Group standards. For TCR sequencing, blood came from 25 to 35 alopecia patients at anywhere from one to four time points (pre-sensitization, 2, 6 and 24 weeks). Throughout the approximately 25-week study period, patients were also given weekly therapeutic DPC doses on the scalp. The mostly female patient cohort included alopecia areata with under or over 50% scalp involvement, alopecia totalis and alopecia universalis. In alopecia patients, the study followed how the peripheral blood TCR repertoire changed in vivo over primary and secondary sensitization to diphenylcyclopropenone (DPC), a hapten. On the study overall, not on this receptor specifically: A positive correlation was found between the number of PT1 expanded TCRs and patch test score, with significance reached at thresholds 8, 16 and 32 but not 4. Because every patient had alopecia, a presumed autoimmune disease, the patients' immune response might differ from that of healthy individuals. After repeated subsampling, changes were observed in the strength of the expansion versus patch-test correlation and in the threshold at which the correlation became significant. Compared with pre-sensitization or healthy control sets, expanded TCRs formed significantly more large CDR3 similarity clusters, which is consistent with antigen-driven responses. DPC sensitization did not change the number of TCRs with a frequency above 1 in 1000, and there was no evidence of changes in global repertoire structure.

The library was made by RACE. The sample was run on a NextSeq 500. During library preparation, unique molecular identifiers were attached to individual cDNA molecules so that TCRs could be counted quantitatively and reproducibly. Each blood RNA sample was used to sequence both TCR alpha and TCR beta chains. Concerning the study's data processing: The median number of TCRs per sample was roughly 94,000, ranging from roughly 20,000 to 700,000. The Decombinator software suite was used to annotate the V, J and CDR3 of the TCR reads. Every sample was subsampled to the same number of TCRs (28,000) for the PS versus PT1 abundance plots. TCRs were defined as expanded if absent before sensitization and observed at least eight times at the 2-week time point. TCRdb handled the public reads itself, with Q25 trimming in fastp and clone calling in MiXCR, and kept productive beta chains. Records with the same CDR3 protein are collapsed into one entry carrying the most frequent genes and DNA. It is TCRdb's table, rather than the study itself, that gives the V and J calls and clone size. The sample table records 190,000 or so distinct CDR3 sequences; more than 25% of these occur just once. The ten top clones hold about 2.7% of the sample.

V loses 8 bases of germline sequence and J loses 4 bases, and the interval between the two ends is 18 bases. The CDR3 has 15 amino acids, counting the end cysteine and phenylalanine. The only DNA kept is the CDR3, 45 bases in frame from the first base. CDR1 and CDR2 are drawn from the germline V gene: LGHNA, YSLEER. A note on this clonotype: Its recognized antigen is unknown. Base qualities are not provided; no much larger clone lies one nucleotide away.

The time point tag for this specimen amounts to: pre-sensitization, week 0. In the paper's terms, the treatment or condition label means: therapeutic diphenylcyclopropenone sensitization with weekly scalp DPC. At every patch-test visit, the blood draw took place before the patch test was put on. To be eligible, patients had to be aged 18 to 70, diagnosed with alopecia and judged suitable for DPC therapy, while pregnant patients were excluded. Unfractionated whole blood was collected in Tempus Blood RNA tubes, and total RNA was extracted from that blood. The clonotype originates from a woman aged 30 to 39 with alopecia areata. Some clones in this sample may be carry-over from other donors' samples. The V and J genes are TRBV4-3 and TRBJ2-1; no D gene is confidently identified. Sequencing was performed on whole blood, taken in connection with sensitization to the hapten diphenylcyclopropenone (DPC). The sequenced DNA is TGCGCCAGCCGAAAACGGCTGGAACTTTACAATGAGCAGTTCTTC. It is translated as CASRKRLELYNEQFF.